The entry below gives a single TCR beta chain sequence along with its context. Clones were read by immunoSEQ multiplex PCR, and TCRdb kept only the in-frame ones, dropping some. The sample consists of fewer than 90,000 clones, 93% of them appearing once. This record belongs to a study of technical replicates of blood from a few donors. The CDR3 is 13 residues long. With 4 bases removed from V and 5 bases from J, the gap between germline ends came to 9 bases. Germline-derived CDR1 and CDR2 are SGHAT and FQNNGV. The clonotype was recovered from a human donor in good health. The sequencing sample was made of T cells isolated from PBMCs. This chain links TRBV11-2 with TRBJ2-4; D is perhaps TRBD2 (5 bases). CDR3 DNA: TGTGCCAGCAGCTCCGGACTGCAAAACATTCAGTACTTC. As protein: CASSSGLQNIQYF.